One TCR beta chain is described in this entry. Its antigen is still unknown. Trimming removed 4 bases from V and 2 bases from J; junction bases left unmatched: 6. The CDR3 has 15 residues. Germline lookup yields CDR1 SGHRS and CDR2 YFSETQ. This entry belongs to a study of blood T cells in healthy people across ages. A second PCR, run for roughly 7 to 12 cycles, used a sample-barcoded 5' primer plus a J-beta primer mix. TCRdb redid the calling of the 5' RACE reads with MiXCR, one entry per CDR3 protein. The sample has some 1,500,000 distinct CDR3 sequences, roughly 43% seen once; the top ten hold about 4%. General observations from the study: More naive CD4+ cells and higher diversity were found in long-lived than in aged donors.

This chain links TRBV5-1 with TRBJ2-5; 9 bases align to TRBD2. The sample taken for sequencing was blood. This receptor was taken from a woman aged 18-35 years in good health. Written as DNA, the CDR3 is TGCGCCAGCAGCGGGCCTCTAGCGGGACAAGAGACCCAGTACTTC. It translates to CASSGPLAGQETQYF.